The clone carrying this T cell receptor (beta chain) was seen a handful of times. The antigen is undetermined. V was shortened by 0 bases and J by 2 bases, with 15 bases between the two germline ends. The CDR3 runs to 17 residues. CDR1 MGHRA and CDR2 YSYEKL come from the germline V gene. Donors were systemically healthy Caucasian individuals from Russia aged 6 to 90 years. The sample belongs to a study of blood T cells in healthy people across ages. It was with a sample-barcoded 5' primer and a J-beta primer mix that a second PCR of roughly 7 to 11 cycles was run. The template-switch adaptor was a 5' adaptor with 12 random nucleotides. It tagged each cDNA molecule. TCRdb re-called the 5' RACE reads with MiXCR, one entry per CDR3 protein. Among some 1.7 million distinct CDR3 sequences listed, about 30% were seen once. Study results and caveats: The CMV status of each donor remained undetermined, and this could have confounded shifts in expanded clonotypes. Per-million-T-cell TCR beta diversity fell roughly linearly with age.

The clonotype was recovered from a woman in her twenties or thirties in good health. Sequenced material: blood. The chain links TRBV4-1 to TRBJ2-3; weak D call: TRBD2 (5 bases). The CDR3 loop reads CASSQDRLLGNTDTQYF. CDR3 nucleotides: TGCGCCAGCAGCCAAGATCGCCTACTAGGAAACACAGATACGCAGTATTTT.